There are many counts of the clone carrying this TCR beta chain. The target antigen is unknown. The time point is: persistent/refractory GD, antithyroid drugs over 5 years with positive TRAb. PBMC RNA served as the TCR library source. These data originate in a study of regulatory T cells in long-lasting Graves disease. Study-wide results and caveats: With persistent disease, TRBV28, TRBJ1-2 and TRBJ2-5 were the favored segments.

Arm-PCR of CDR3 regions and iRepertoire HTBI primers were used to build TCR beta libraries. MiXCR, applied by TCRdb to the multiplex PCR reads, yields one record per CDR3 protein. Of around 460,000 distinct CDR3 sequences in the sample, approximately 21% are singletons; the top ten hold about 7%. CDR1 is MNHNS, CDR2 SASEGT, per germline. This CDR3 region has 16 residues. The trim removed 3 bases at V and 6 bases at J, leaving 10 bases unmatched. The rearrangement links TRBV6-1 to TRBJ1-5, with TRBD1 matching 8 bases. Sequencing was performed on peripheral blood mononuclear cells (PBMCs), taken when the disease was refractory, from a patient treated with antithyroid drugs. The clonotype was recovered from a female donor with Graves disease. As DNA, the CDR3 is TGTGCCAGCAGTGAGGGGTACAGGGGGTATTTTCAGCCCCAGCATTTT. Its translation is CASSEGYRGYFQPQHF.